The 13 T cell receptor beta chains reported below all come from one sample, sequenced in a study of T cells in Graves' hyperthyroidism and ophthalmopathy. The source material, RNA transcripts, was used to amplify TCR beta CDR3 regions. The TCR CDR3 was amplified in a first-round RT-PCR using the HTBI primer set. TCRdb fed the multiplex PCR reads into MiXCR, producing one record per CDR3 protein. This sample has 500,000 to 800,000 distinct CDR3 sequences; 45% occur once, and the top ten carry about 7.2%. Material for sequencing was peripheral blood or thyroid tissue (not recorded which). These receptor sequences come from an adult man with Graves' disease, either hyperthyroidism or ophthalmopathy (not recorded which).

Ten or more counts support this clonotype. The chain uses TRBV24-1 and TRBJ2-6, with TRBD1 identical over 7 bases. CDR1 is KGHDR, CDR2 SFDVKD, per germline. The V and J ends lost 4 bases and 0 bases, in that order; junction bases with no gene match: 17. The CDR3 runs to 21 residues. This CDR3 reads CATSDTDRASPPLSGANVLTF. As DNA, the CDR3 is TGTGCCACCAGTGACACCGACAGGGCATCCCCCCCTCTCTCTGGGGCCAACGTCCTGACTTTC.

This clonotype was found many times. The rearrangement joins TRBV10-1 to TRBJ1-1, with 7 nucleotides matching TRBD1. CDR1 is WNHNN, CDR2 SYGVQD, per germline (reference sequence). CDR3 length equals 13 residues. The trim removed 5 bases at V and 6 bases at J, leaving 6 bases unmatched. In DNA, the CDR3 is TGCGCCAGCAGTCGGACAGGAGGCGCTGAAGCTTTCTTT. Protein product: CASSRTGGAEAFF.

The chain is built from TRBV25-1 and TRBJ2-5; maybe TRBD1 (5 bases). CDR1 and CDR2 (germline): MGHDK, SYGVNS. This CDR3 is built from 13 residues. The CDR3 DNA sequence: TGTGCTAGTCTTGTAGCAGGGCAAGAGACCCAGTACTTC. Residues: CASLVAGQETQYF.

This clonotype was detected many times. Written as DNA, the CDR3 is TGCAGTGCTAGTTCGGGACAGGGACGGAACACTGAAGCTTTCTTT. It specifies CSASSGQGRNTEAFF. V gene TRBV20-1 combines with J gene TRBJ1-1; 9 nucleotides align to TRBD1. V shed 3 bases, J shed 1 base, and the junction held 6 bases outside the gene matches. The CDR3 spans 15 residues. Germline lookup yields CDR1 DFQATT and CDR2 SNEGSKA (reference sequence).

The chain couples TRBV29-1 to TRBJ2-5, with a tentative D call TRBD2 (6 bases). CDR3 size: 13 residues. V lost 2 bases and J lost 5, with 12 bases in between. CDR1 is SQVTM and CDR2 is ANQGSEA in the germline V gene. The chain's CDR3 is CSVEHGSGETQYF. Written as DNA, the CDR3 is TGCAGCGTTGAACACGGGAGCGGTGAGACCCAGTACTTC.

This chain connects TRBV11-2 to TRBJ2-3, with TRBD2 identical over 7 bases. The junction had 9 bases not matched to a gene; V was cut back by 2 bases and J by 7 bases. CDR1 and CDR2 (germline): SGHAT, FQNNGV. The CDR3 consists of 15 residues. The DNA of the CDR3 is TGTGCCAGCAGCTTAAGCGGGGATCCGACACATACGCAGTATTTT. Translating it yields CASSLSGDPTHTQYF.

This clonotype was found many times. The CDR3 region has the DNA TGTGCCAGCAGTCAGACAGGGACTAATGAAAAACTGTTTTTT. This translates into CASSQTGTNEKLFF. The chain couples TRBV12-3 or TRBV12-4 to TRBJ1-4; 7 nucleotides align to TRBD1. J gave up 2 bases and V 5 bases, and 2 bases lay outside the gene matches. The CDR3 is 14 amino acids.

This clonotype occurred many times. This chain joins TRBV29-1 and TRBJ2-7, with D perhaps matching TRBD1 (6 bases). The CDR3 covers 11 residues. CDR1 and CDR2 from the germline V gene are SQVTM and ANQGSEA. V was cut by 1 base and J by 6 bases, with 7 bases left in between. Here the CDR3 reads CSVEVGAEQYF. CDR3 nucleotide sequence: TGCAGCGTTGAAGTGGGGGCCGAGCAGTACTTC.

The chain recombines TRBV20-1 with TRBJ2-5, with D possibly called TRBD1 or TRBD2 (5 bases each). The V end lost 0 bases, the J end lost 3 bases, and 11 bases lay between the germline ends. CDR3 length equals 14 residues. The V gene's germline CDR1 is DFQATT and CDR2 SNEGSKA (reference sequence). Here the CDR3 reads CSARDRGGEETQYF. DNA of the CDR3: TGCAGTGCTAGAGATCGTGGGGGAGAAGAGACCCAGTACTTC.

The CDR3 is CATSDLRDREYGTEAFF. CDR3 coding DNA: TGTGCCACCAGTGATTTGCGGGACAGGGAATACGGAACTGAAGCTTTCTTT. The genes are TRBV24-1 and TRBJ1-4; 9 bases match TRBD1. The DNA end favors TRBJ1-1, so the J call may be wrong. CDR1 and CDR2 from the germline V gene are KGHDR and SFDVKD. The CDR3 sequence is 17 residues long.

V gene TRBV24-1 combines with J gene TRBJ1-5; 11 nucleotides agree with TRBD1. Germline loops: CDR1 KGHDR, CDR2 SFDVKD. The CDR3 is 15 amino acids. Unmatched junction bases numbered 5, after V lost 3 bases and J lost 8 bases. CDR3 DNA sequence: TGTGCCACCAGTGATCTAGGACAGGGGGCAAAGCCCCAGCATTTT. Protein product: CATSDLGQGAKPQHF.

This clonotype was recorded at least ten times. The chain combines TRBV29-1 with TRBJ1-3, with a tentative D call TRBD1 (5 bases). The CDR3 contains 11 residues. V lost 8 bases, J lost 1 base, and 6 bases lay in between. Germline values: CDR1 SQVTM, CDR2 ANQGSEA. The CDR3: CSWGSGNTIYF. CDR3 coding DNA: TGCAGCTGGGGGTCTGGAAACACCATATATTTT.

This clonotype was recorded a few times. The chain has TRBV7-2 and TRBJ2-2; no clear D. V was clipped by 5 bases and J by 8 bases, with 15 bases between them. There are 14 residues in the CDR3. Germline V CDR1 and CDR2: SGHTA, FQGNSA. The CDR3 region has the DNA TGTGCCAGCAGCCCCACGGACCGCCGGGGGGAGCTGTTTTTT. Protein sequence: CASSPTDRRGELFF. The full variable domain, completed using reference TRBV7-2 and TRBJ2-2, is GAGVSQSPSNKVTEKGKDVELRCDPISGHTALYWYRQSLGQGLEFLIYFQGNSAPDKSGLPSDRFSAERTGGSVSTLTIQRTQQEDSAVYLCASSPTDRRGELFFGEGSRLTVL.